A selection of T cell receptor beta chains follows, all from one sample in a study of blood T cell repertoires in COVID-19. Profiling relied on immunoSEQ multiplex PCR, and the TCRdb table lists in-frame clones only, not all of them. Seen here are about 200,000 clones, around 88% observed once, and the top ten hold around 1.5%. Sample: peripheral blood. These receptors all stem from a man aged 18 to 30 with active or convalescent COVID-19. Each CDR3 is given with its conserved first and last residue. The order of the fields is V gene, D gene, clone size, J gene, CDR3 DNA, CDR3 protein. A D gene is named only where the DNA matches it firmly. The size field is filled for only some rows; it gives once, few, many or a size class.

>TRBV5-1|TRBD1|NA|TRBJ1-2
TGCGCCAGCAGCTCGGGACAGGGTGAAGGCTACACCTTC
CASSSGQGEGYTF
>TRBV15|NA|NA|TRBJ1-5
TGTGCCACCAGTCCTCGGGGGAGCAATCAGCCCCAGCATTTT
CATSPRGSNQPQHF
>TRBV27|NA|NA|TRBJ1-1
TGTGCCAGCAGTTTATTCAGGTTGGAAGGGAACACTGAAGCTTTCTTT
CASSLFRLEGNTEAFF
>TRBV5-1|NA|NA|TRBJ2-7
TGCGCCAGCAGCTTGGCTGTTTCCCCAGGGGTGTACGAGCAGTACTTC
CASSLAVSPGVYEQYF
>TRBV5-6|NA|NA|TRBJ1-1
TGTGCCAGCAGCTTGGGGGCCATTGGAGCGGCCACTGAAGCTTTCTTT
CASSLGAIGAATEAFF
>TRBV30|NA|once|TRBJ1-2
TGTGCCTGGAGTGTAGGGGGGGCGAGGAACTATGGCTACACCTTC
CAWSVGGARNYGYTF
>TRBV27|TRBD2|NA|TRBJ2-1
TGTGCCAGCAGTTCCAGTGGGACTAGCGGGATAGTAGAGTTCTTC
CASSSSGTSGIVEFF
>TRBV2|NA|NA|TRBJ2-2
TGTGCCAGCAGTAGACAGTACACCGGGGAGCTGTTTTTT
CASSRQYTGELFF
>TRBV25-1|NA|NA|TRBJ2-2
TGTGCCAGCAGTGAATTTCGTACCGGGGAGCTGTTTTTT
CASSEFRTGELFF
>TRBV2|NA|NA|TRBJ2-7
TGTGCCAGCAGTGAAACGAGCTCCTACGAGCAGTACTTC
CASSETSSYEQYF
>TRBV7-8|TRBD1|NA|TRBJ1-6
TGTGCCAGCAGCTCGAACAGGGGGCAATCACCCCTCCACTTT
CASSSNRGQSPLHF